Listed here is a single T cell receptor (beta chain). Antigen specificity is unknown. The CDR3 length is 13 residues. V lost 9 bases to trimming and J lost 1 base, with 10 bases between them. Germline CDR1 reads SNHLY; CDR2 reads FYNNEI. The sample is drawn from a study of PD-1 blockade in classical Hodgkin lymphoma. Findings of the study overall: Patients with a complete response exhibited baseline diversity comparable to newly diagnosed patients. Significantly greater TCR diversity emerged by C4D1 in CD4+ cells but not CD8+ cells. Those patients who began receiving nivolumab less than 1 year after ASCT had lower diversity, and they were excluded.

Time point described: cycle 4 day 1 (C4D1), after more than five weeks of nivolumab. All patients experienced relapse after autologous stem cell transplantation, and brentuximab vedotin exposure was variable. Using immunoSEQ multiplex PCR, the repertoire was profiled, and TCRdb retains in-frame clones only, with some absent. The sample holds roughly 90,000 clones, 75% to 85% seen once. The specimen comprised peripheral blood mononuclear cells (PBMCs), sampled before the fourth cycle of nivolumab. This sequence was found in a human donor with classical Hodgkin lymphoma. The J gene is TRBJ1-3, the V gene TRBV2, with a weak D call TRBD1 (6 bases). DNA for the CDR3: TGTGCCAGTGGGACAAGGTCTGGAAACACCATATATTTT. This codes for CASGTRSGNTIYF.